This record concerns one T cell receptor (beta chain) sequence. What this receptor recognizes is not known. No base qualities exist here, and no much larger clone lies one base off it. The sample originates from a study of blood T cell repertoires in COVID-19 (dated by TCRdb to the early 2020s). The study in broad terms: Samples from collaborators originated in the United States, Italy and Spain and spanned both the acute and convalescent phases of COVID-19. The prospective study material was composed of cDNA or gDNA derived from T cells, B-cell-depleted T cells, or PBMCs. The dataset comprised deeply sampled blood TCRbeta repertoires from subjects exposed to, actively infected with, or recovered from COVID-19. The repertoires were made available in a free public database intended to serve as a resource for research on the immune response to SARS-CoV-2. Samples were obtained from the ongoing ImmuneRACE study (first 160 participants) and from about 1,300 subjects provided by 6 global collaborators. A de-identified subject ID, COVID-19 status, age in years and sex were almost always included in the sample metadata. HLA class I and class II types, where available, came from metadata supplied by the sample provider rather than from assay-based typing. Study-wide conclusions, independent of this receptor: Clinical and demographic metadata were provided uncurated, with the amount varying by source and participant.

TCRbeta CDR3 regions were amplified from genomic DNA using the immunoSEQ Assay, a bias-controlled multiplex PCR. On the study's bioinformatics: Nucleated cell counts per sample were estimated from amplification of reference gene primers within the assay. To quantify the absolute abundance of each unique TCRbeta CDR3 rearrangement, sequence reads were collapsed and filtered. Productive Simpson clonality was computed per sample as the square root of Simpson's diversity index over productive rearrangements. Not all clones reach the TCRdb copy of this immuneACCESS table, which keeps in-frame sequences only. Checked studies attribute under half of the gap to unresolved V genes and leave the rest unexplained. V and J calls and clone size follow that table, whereas D and trimming were derived from the DNA. Recorded for this sample are 300,000 to 350,000 clones; around 83% of them occurred a single time. Around 3% of the sample comes from the top ten.

Collaborating institutions collected whole blood in K2EDTA tubes following their own protocols. For TCRbeta analysis, collaborator samples were shipped as frozen whole blood, as isolated PBMCs, or as DNA extracted from either sample type. Sequencing used peripheral blood. This sequence originates from a man aged 25 to 40 with active or convalescent COVID-19.

DNA sequence: TGTGCCAGCAGATCGGACAGGTCGCTGAGCGCTTTCTTT. The translation is CASRSDRSLSAFF. The sequence links TRBV5-6 to TRBJ1-1, with 7 middle bases fitting TRBD1. There are 13 amino acids in the CDR3, from cysteine to phenylalanine inclusive. Only the CDR3 portion is preserved as DNA: 39 bases, with reading frame beginning at the first base. V has 5 bases trimmed and J has 11 bases trimmed; junction bases matching no gene number 12. The CDR1 and CDR2 encoded by the germline V gene are SGHDT and YYEEEE. The variable domain in full, with residues beyond the CDR3 obtained from the reference TRBV5-6 and TRBJ1-1 genes, is DAGVTQSPTHLIKTRGQQVTLRCSPKSGHDTVSWYQQALGQGPQFIFQYYEEEERQRGNFPDRFSGHQFPNYSSELNVNALLLGDSALYLCASRSDRSLSAFFGQGTRLTVV.